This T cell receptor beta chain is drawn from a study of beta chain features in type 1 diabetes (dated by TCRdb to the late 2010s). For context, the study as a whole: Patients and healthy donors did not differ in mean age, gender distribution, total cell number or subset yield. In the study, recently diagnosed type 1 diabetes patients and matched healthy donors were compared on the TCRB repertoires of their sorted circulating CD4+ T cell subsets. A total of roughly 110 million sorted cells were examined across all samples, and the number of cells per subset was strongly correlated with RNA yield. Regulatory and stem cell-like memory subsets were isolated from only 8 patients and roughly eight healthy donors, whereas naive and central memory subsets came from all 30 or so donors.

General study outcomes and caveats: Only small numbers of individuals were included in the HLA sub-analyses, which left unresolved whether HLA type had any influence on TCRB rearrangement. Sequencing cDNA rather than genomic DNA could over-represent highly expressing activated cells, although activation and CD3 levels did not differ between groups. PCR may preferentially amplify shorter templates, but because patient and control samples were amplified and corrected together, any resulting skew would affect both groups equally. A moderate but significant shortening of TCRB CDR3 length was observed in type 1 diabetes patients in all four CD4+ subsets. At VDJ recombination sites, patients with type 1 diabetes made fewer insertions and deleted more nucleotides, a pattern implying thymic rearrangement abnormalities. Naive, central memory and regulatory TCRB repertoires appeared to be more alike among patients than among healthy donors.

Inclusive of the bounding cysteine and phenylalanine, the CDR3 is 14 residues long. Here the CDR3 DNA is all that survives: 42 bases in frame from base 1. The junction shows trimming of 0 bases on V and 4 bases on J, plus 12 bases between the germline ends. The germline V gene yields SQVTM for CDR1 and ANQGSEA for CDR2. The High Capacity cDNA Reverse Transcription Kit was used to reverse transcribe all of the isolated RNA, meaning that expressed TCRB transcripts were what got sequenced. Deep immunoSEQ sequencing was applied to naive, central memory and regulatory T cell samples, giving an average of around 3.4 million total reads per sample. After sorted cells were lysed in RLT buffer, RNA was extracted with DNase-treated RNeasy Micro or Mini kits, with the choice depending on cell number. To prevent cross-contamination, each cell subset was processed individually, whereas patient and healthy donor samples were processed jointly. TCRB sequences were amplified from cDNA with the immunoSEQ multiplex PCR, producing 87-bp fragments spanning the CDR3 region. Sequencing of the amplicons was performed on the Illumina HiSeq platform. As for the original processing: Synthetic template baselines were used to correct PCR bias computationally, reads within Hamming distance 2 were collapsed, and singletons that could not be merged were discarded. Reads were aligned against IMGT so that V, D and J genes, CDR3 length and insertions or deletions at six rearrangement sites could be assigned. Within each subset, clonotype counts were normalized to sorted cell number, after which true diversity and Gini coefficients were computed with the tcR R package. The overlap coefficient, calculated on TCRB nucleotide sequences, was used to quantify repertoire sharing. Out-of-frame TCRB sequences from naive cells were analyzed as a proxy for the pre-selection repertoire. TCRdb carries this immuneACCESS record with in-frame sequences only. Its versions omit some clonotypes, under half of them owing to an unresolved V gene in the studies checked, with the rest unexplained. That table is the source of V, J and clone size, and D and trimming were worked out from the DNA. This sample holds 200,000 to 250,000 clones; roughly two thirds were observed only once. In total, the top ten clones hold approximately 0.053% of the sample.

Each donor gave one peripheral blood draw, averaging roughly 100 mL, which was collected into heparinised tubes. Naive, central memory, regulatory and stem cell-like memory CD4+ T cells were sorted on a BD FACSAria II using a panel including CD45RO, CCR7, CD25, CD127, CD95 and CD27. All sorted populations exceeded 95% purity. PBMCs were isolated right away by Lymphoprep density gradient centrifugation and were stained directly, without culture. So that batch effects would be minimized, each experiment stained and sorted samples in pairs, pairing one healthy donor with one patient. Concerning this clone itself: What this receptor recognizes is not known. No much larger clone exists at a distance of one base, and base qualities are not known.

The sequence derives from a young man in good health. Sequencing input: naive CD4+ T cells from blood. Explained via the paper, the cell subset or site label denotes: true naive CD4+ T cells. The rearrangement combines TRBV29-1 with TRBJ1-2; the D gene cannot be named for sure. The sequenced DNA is TGCAGCGTTGAAGATCCTACAGCCTTCTATGGCTACACCTTC. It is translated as CSVEDPTAFYGYTF.